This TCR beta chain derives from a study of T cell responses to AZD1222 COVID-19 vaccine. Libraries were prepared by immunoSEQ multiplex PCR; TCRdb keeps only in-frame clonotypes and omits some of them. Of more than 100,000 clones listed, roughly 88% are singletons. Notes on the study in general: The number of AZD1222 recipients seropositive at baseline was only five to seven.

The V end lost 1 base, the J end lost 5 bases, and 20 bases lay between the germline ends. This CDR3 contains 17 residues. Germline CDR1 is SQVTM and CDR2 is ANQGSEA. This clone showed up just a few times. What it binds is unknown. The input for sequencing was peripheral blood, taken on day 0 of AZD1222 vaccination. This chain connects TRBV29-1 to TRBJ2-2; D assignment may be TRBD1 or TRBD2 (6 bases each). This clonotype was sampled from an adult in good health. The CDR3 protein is CSVEGGHREVGTGELFF. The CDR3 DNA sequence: TGCAGCGTTGAAGGAGGCCACAGGGAGGTTGGGACCGGGGAGCTGTTTTTT.